This T cell receptor (beta chain) was profiled in a study of blood T cell repertoires in COVID-19. For the study at large: Specimens from acute and convalescent COVID-19 originated in the United States, Italy and Spain. The cDNA or gDNA used as material had been derived from T cells, B-cell-depleted T cells, or PBMCs.

Seattle patient enrollment occurred during active infection, with longitudinal follow-up thereafter. This CDR3 comprises 14 residues. Germline values: CDR1 SGHAT, CDR2 FQNNGV. V was cut by 3 bases and J by 1 base, with 8 bases left in between. Per the original methods: Researchers report that nucleated cell counts were estimated from reference gene primer amplification. The protocol was immunoSEQ multiplex PCR, while the TCRdb copy is restricted to in-frame clones and leaves out a portion. V and J calls and clone size are given by that table; D and trimming were obtained from the DNA. The sample has about 68,000 clones; roughly 87% are singletons.

This sequence was found in a woman aged 45-60 years with COVID-19, enrolled during active disease. V is TRBV11-2 and J is TRBJ2-3, with D hard to call. Input material: peripheral blood. Here the CDR3 DNA reads TGTGCCAGCAGCTTTGCCTCGGGCACAGATACGCAGTATTTT. As protein: CASSFASGTDTQYF.